This record covers a single TCR beta chain. This entry is derived from a study of blood T cell repertoires in COVID-19. Study information: Samples representing acute and convalescent COVID-19 were sourced from the United States, Italy and Spain.

In the original analysis: Researchers report that nucleated cell counts were estimated from reference gene primer amplification. Assay: immunoSEQ multiplex PCR; the TCRdb copy retains only in-frame clones and omits some. That table gives V, J and clone size, and the DNA gave D and trimming. The repertoire consists of 250,000 to 300,000 clones, with about 85% occurring once and the leading ten covering approximately 4%. The CDR3 consists of 19 residues. Germline V gene lookup returns CDR1 MNHEY and CDR2 SVGEGT. Trimming took 4 bases from V and 2 from J; bases not matched to a gene: 19. The rearrangement links TRBV6-2 or TRBV6-3 to TRBJ2-7; 8 bases are a match to TRBD1. The sample was peripheral blood. The receptor was derived from a man between 18 and 29 years old with active or convalescent COVID-19. The CDR3 region has the DNA TGTGCCAGCAGTTCGCTACAGGCGAGGTACAGGGGGAGACCCTACGAGCAGTACTTC. This sequence encodes CASSSLQARYRGRPYEQYF.